Sequencing of this T cell receptor beta chain was carried out in a study of Graves' ophthalmopathy and Graves' hyperthyroidism. Broader study findings: In separating ophthalmopathy from stable hyperthyroidism, a 13-signature model achieved 85% to 90% sensitivity and around 80% specificity.

Aged 18 to 65, hyperthyroidism patients had been newly diagnosed, with under 2 months' duration. Patients were diagnosed from clinical symptoms, serum thyroxine, TRAb, thyroid ultrasound and orbital computed tomography. PBMCs originated in about 9.8 ml of fresh peripheral blood. The study amplified TCR beta CDR3 regions using RNA transcripts. Second-round multiplex PCR came after first-round RT-PCR with HTBI primers. TCRdb itself ran the multiplex PCR reads through MiXCR, one entry per CDR3 protein. The sample carries about 400,000 distinct CDR3 sequences, about 21% recorded once. This CDR3 spans 14 amino acids. With 2 bases removed from V and 8 bases from J, the gap between germline ends came to 10 bases. Germline-derived CDR1 and CDR2 are MDHEN and SYDVKM. This clonotype was picked up many times. Its antigen is not known.

This clonotype was obtained from a woman aged 18-29 years with stable Graves' hyperthyroidism. The sample consisted of peripheral blood. The chain links TRBV28 to TRBJ1-6, with no clear D. The CDR3 DNA follows: TGTGCCAGCAGTTTAATGGTCTTGGATTCACCCCTCCACTTT. Encoded protein: CASSLMVLDSPLHF.